This is a list of T cell receptor beta chains from one sample in a study of type 1 regulatory T cells. A single record per CDR3 protein comes from TCRdb applying MiXCR to the reads. The repertoire has 88,000 or so distinct CDR3 sequences, less than 40% of them found once; the top ten carry about 2%. The specimen sequenced was CD4+ T cells, either the whole sample or a sorted fraction (not recorded which). The receptor set was obtained from a human donor in good health. Both conserved end residues are part of each CDR3. Fields, in order: D gene, clone size, V gene, J gene, CDR3 DNA, CDR3 protein. D genes are given only for firm matches. Expanded clones are given a class, and other clones once, few, many or no size at all.

NA,NA,TRBV10-3,TRBJ1-1,TGTGCCATCAGAGGTGCCGGGACGGGGGACACTGAAGCTTTCTTT,CAIRGAGTGDTEAFF
NA,NA,TRBV2,TRBJ2-2,TGTGCCAGCAGTGAAGAGGGTTTGCGGGTGAACACCGGGGAGCTGTTTTTT,CASSEEGLRVNTGELFF
TRBD2,few,TRBV7-9,TRBJ2-2,TGTGCCAGCAGCTCAGACGGACTAGCGGGAGTCCGGGAGCTGTTTTTT,CASSSDGLAGVRELFF
NA,NA,TRBV6-5,TRBJ1-1,TGTGCCAGCAGTTACTCCCGCAGATCTGAAGCTTTCTTT,CASSYSRRSEAFF
TRBD1,NA,TRBV15,TRBJ2-7,TGTGCCACCAGCAGAGAAAGGGACAGGAGCTACGAGCAGTACTTC,CATSRERDRSYEQYF
NA,NA,TRBV19,TRBJ2-5,TGTGCCAGTAGTATGTACGGGAGCAGGCAGACCCAGTACTTC,CASSMYGSRQTQYF
NA,NA,TRBV12-3/TRBV12-4,TRBJ2-1,TGTGCCAGCAGCCCGGGCGGGCTCTACAATGAGCAGTTCTTC,CASSPGGLYNEQFF
TRBD1,few,TRBV7-2,TRBJ1-1,TGTGCCAGCAGCCCGGACAGGCCTGAAGCTTTCTTT,CASSPDRPEAFF
TRBD2,NA,TRBV2,TRBJ2-1,TGTGCCAGCAGACGAGGACTAGCGGGAGTAAGGGGGAATGAGCAGTTCTTC,CASRRGLAGVRGNEQFF
NA,NA,TRBV7-8,TRBJ2-1,TGTGCCAGCAGCTCCAGCTTCGGGGAGCAGTTCTTC,CASSSSFGEQFF
NA,NA,TRBV4-3,TRBJ2-3,TGCGCCAGCAGCCAAGATCCAGCGAGCACAGATACGCAGTATTTT,CASSQDPASTDTQYF
NA,once,TRBV2,TRBJ2-5,TGTGCCAGCAGTGATTCGGCGGGTAGGGAGACCCAGTACTTC,CASSDSAGRETQYF
TRBD2,NA,TRBV19,TRBJ2-2,TGTGCCAGTAGCTCGACTAGCGGTACCGGGGAGCTGTTTTTT,CASSSTSGTGELFF
NA,few,TRBV5-1,TRBJ1-1,TGCGCCAGCAGCCCGTCACCCAGGGGAAACACTGAAGCTTTCTTT,CASSPSPRGNTEAFF
TRBD1,many,TRBV7-2,TRBJ1-2,TGTGCCAGCAGTCCACGGACAGGGAGTAACTATGGCTACACCTTC,CASSPRTGSNYGYTF
NA,few,TRBV30,TRBJ1-4,TGTGCCTGGAGTCTCACTGTGGGAAAACTGTTTTTT,CAWSLTVGKLFF
TRBD1,NA,TRBV5-1,TRBJ2-4,TGCGCCAGCAGCCCTACGAGGACAGGGCTGGACATTCAGTACTTC,CASSPTRTGLDIQYF
NA,NA,TRBV19,TRBJ2-5,TGTGCCACCAACGCCTGGGGCGAAGAGACCCAGTACTTC,CATNAWGEETQYF
NA,few,TRBV5-1,TRBJ2-3,TGCGCCAGCAGCAGCGCTCAGACAGATACGCAGTATTTT,CASSSAQTDTQYF
NA,few,TRBV12-3/TRBV12-4,TRBJ2-3,TGTGCCAGCAGCCTCGGAGGGCTCACAGATACGCAGTATTTT,CASSLGGLTDTQYF
NA,NA,TRBV10-3,TRBJ1-1,TGTGCCACCCTAGCCTCAGCGAACACTGAAGCTTTCTTT,CATLASANTEAFF
NA,few,TRBV5-1,TRBJ2-7,TGCGCCAGCAGCTTGGCCGGGACGCGTGAGCAGTACTTC,CASSLAGTREQYF
NA,NA,TRBV5-6,TRBJ1-1,TGTGCCAGCAGCTTGGGAGTTGGCACTGAAGCTTTCTTT,CASSLGVGTEAFF
NA,few,TRBV6-5,TRBJ2-1,TGTGCCAGCAGTTACTCCGGACGGGTTGAGCAGTTCTTC,CASSYSGRVEQFF
NA,NA,TRBV2,TRBJ2-2,TGTGCCAGCAGTGAAGCCCCCCGGGGCTATCCACCTTGGGAGCTGTTTTTT,CASSEAPRGYPPWELFF
NA,NA,TRBV2,TRBJ2-7,TGTGCCAGCTGTTGGGACGGAGCGAACGAGCAGTACTTC,CASCWDGANEQYF
NA,NA,TRBV6-1,TRBJ2-2,TGTGCCAGCAGTGAAGTAAACCGTCTAAAGACCGGGGAGCTGTTTTTT,CASSEVNRLKTGELFF
NA,NA,TRBV6-2/TRBV6-3,TRBJ2-5,TGTGCCAGCAACAACTGGTTAGGGAAAGAGACCCAGTACTTC,CASNNWLGKETQYF
NA,NA,TRBV5-1,TRBJ2-3,TGCGCCAGCAGCTTCCGAGGGCTACCCACAGATACGCAGTATTTT,CASSFRGLPTDTQYF
TRBD1,NA,TRBV7-8,TRBJ2-7,TGTGCCAGCAGCTTAGAAACCTTGACAGGGATGGTCTCCTACGAGCAGTACTTC,CASSLETLTGMVSYEQYF
NA,NA,TRBV20-1,TRBJ2-7,TGCAGTGCTAGAGGGGGGAGGAGGGGAGGCTACGAGCAGTACTTC,CSARGGRRGGYEQYF
TRBD1,NA,TRBV5-1,TRBJ1-5,TGCGCCAGCAGCTCGTCGGGACAGGGCGATCAGCCCCAGCATTTT,CASSSSGQGDQPQHF
NA,NA,TRBV7-2,TRBJ2-5,TGTGCCAGCAGCTTCCGAGGGCCGGAGACCCAGTACTTC,CASSFRGPETQYF
TRBD2,NA,TRBV9,TRBJ2-3,TGTGCCAGCAGCGTCCCGACTAGCGGGAGTGCAGATACGCAGTATTTT,CASSVPTSGSADTQYF
NA,few,TRBV30,TRBJ2-2,TGTGCCTGGAGTGTGGGGGACACCGGGGAGCTGTTTTTT,CAWSVGDTGELFF
TRBD2,NA,TRBV25-1,TRBJ2-7,TGTGCCACCCAAACGGGAGGGGAAGACTACGAGCAGTACTTC,CATQTGGEDYEQYF
NA,few,TRBV7-3,TRBJ1-2,TGTGCCAGCAGCTTAACAGGGAATGGGTATGGCTACACCTTC,CASSLTGNGYGYTF
NA,NA,TRBV7-3,TRBJ2-3,TGTGCCAGCAGCCCGACACGAGACACAGATACGCAGTATTTT,CASSPTRDTDTQYF
TRBD2,NA,TRBV28,TRBJ2-1,TGTGCCAGCAGTTTTCTCGGACTAGCGGGAGACAATGAGCAGTTCTTC,CASSFLGLAGDNEQFF